These T cell receptor beta chains were read from a single sample in a study of cytotoxic CD8 clonotypes in ibrutinib-treated CLL. Using immunoSEQ multiplex PCR, the repertoire was profiled, and TCRdb retains in-frame clones only, with some absent. The sample records tens of thousands of clones, roughly two thirds being singletons. Sample: PBMCs, taken after 12 months of ibrutinib treatment. Receptor source: a human donor with chronic lymphocytic leukemia. Both conserved end residues are part of each CDR3. A D gene is named only where the DNA matches it firmly. Size is stated for part of the rows, as once, few or many counts, or as a class when the clone is expanded.

clone size	D gene	V gene	J gene	CDR3 protein	CDR3 DNA
NA	NA	TRBV25-1	TRBJ1-2	CASSGGLPLYGYTF	TGTGCCAGCAGTGGGGGCCTTCCTCTCTATGGCTACACCTTC
NA	TRBD1	TRBV6-6	TRBJ1-5	CASRRTGRANQPQHF	TGTGCCAGCAGGAGGACAGGGAGGGCCAATCAGCCCCAGCATTTT
NA	TRBD2	TRBV5-1	TRBJ2-3	CASRVQLATSTDTQYF	TGCGCCAGCAGGGTCCAACTAGCGACTAGCACAGATACGCAGTATTTT
NA	NA	TRBV6-1	TRBJ1-4	CASSESNGNEKLFF	TGTGCCAGCAGTGAAAGTAACGGGAATGAAAAACTGTTTTTT
NA	TRBD2	TRBV5-1	TRBJ2-3	CASSLRLAGGSDTQYF	TGCGCCAGCAGCTTGCGACTAGCGGGAGGTTCAGATACGCAGTATTTT
NA	NA	TRBV6-1	TRBJ2-7	CASSAPTGILSYEQYF	TGTGCCAGCAGTGCCCCCACAGGGATCCTCTCCTACGAGCAGTACTTC
NA	NA	TRBV7-9	TRBJ2-7	CASSLLLEGARYEQYF	TGTGCCAGCAGCTTGCTTTTGGAGGGGGCGCGTTACGAGCAGTACTTC
NA	NA	TRBV2	TRBJ2-2	CASEGNTGELFF	TGTGCCAGCGAGGGGAACACCGGGGAGCTGTTTTTT
NA	TRBD1	TRBV4-2	TRBJ1-2	CASSQTAGGYRGYTF	TGTGCCAGCAGCCAGACTGCAGGGGGTTATCGTGGCTACACCTTC
NA	NA	TRBV11-2	TRBJ2-7	CASSLGAVLSYEQYF	TGTGCCAGCAGCTTAGGGGCGGTTCTCTCCTACGAGCAGTACTTC
NA	NA	TRBV18	TRBJ1-1	CASSPLNTEAFF	TGTGCCAGCTCACCACTGAACACTGAAGCTTTCTTT
NA	NA	TRBV10-3	TRBJ1-1	CAITEARTNTEAFF	TGTGCCATCACCGAGGCCAGAACGAACACTGAAGCTTTCTTT
NA	TRBD2	TRBV6-5	TRBJ2-3	CASTRDYSTDTQYF	TGTGCCAGCACCCGGGACTACAGCACAGATACGCAGTATTTT
NA	NA	TRBV7-2	TRBJ2-3	CASSPYSSDTQYF	TGTGCCAGCAGCCCGTACAGCTCAGATACGCAGTATTTT
NA	NA	TRBV5-4	TRBJ2-1	CASSLGGREQFF	TGTGCCAGCAGCTTGGGGGGTCGCGAGCAGTTCTTC
few	NA	TRBV30	TRBJ1-1	CAWEEDRGTEAFF	TGTGCCTGGGAGGAAGACCGGGGCACTGAAGCTTTCTTT
NA	NA	TRBV20-1	TRBJ2-1	CSARGDNEQFF	TGCAGTGCTAGGGGAGACAATGAGCAGTTCTTC
NA	TRBD2	TRBV4-3	TRBJ2-7	CASSQDLGLAGRSYEQYF	TGCGCCAGCAGCCAAGACCTAGGACTAGCGGGAAGATCCTACGAGCAGTACTTC
NA	NA	TRBV21-1	TRBJ2-2	CASSKDRRTGELFF	TGTGCCAGCAGTAAGGACAGGAGGACCGGGGAGCTGTTTTTT
NA	TRBD2	TRBV28	TRBJ2-7	CASTQGPARGSYEQYF	TGTGCCAGCACCCAGGGCCCGGCGCGGGGGTCCTACGAGCAGTACTTC
NA	TRBD2	TRBV5-6	TRBJ2-7	CASSSTSGAYEQYF	TGTGCCAGCAGCTCGACTAGCGGGGCCTACGAGCAGTACTTC
once	TRBD1	TRBV6-1	TRBJ1-1	CASSEKTGGIGVTEAFF	TGTGCCAGCAGTGAAAAGACAGGGGGCATCGGAGTCACTGAAGCTTTCTTT
NA	NA	TRBV28	TRBJ1-1	CASSSQGRRILSSTEAFF	TGTGCCAGCAGCAGCCAAGGGCGGAGGATACTTTCAAGCACTGAAGCTTTCTTT
NA	NA	TRBV27	TRBJ1-5	CASSLRGFNQPQHF	TGTGCCAGCAGTTTAAGGGGTTTCAATCAGCCCCAGCATTTT
NA	TRBD2	TRBV9	TRBJ2-2	CASSGSAGGPGGELFF	TGTGCCAGCAGCGGGTCCGCGGGAGGGCCTGGCGGGGAGCTGTTTTTT
NA	NA	TRBV7-2	TRBJ2-3	CASSLGGNPGADTQYF	TGTGCCAGCAGCTTAGGGGGCAACCCTGGGGCAGATACGCAGTATTTT
few	NA	TRBV2	TRBJ2-7	CASSVEYYEQYF	TGTGCCAGCAGTGTTGAATACTACGAGCAGTACTTC
NA	NA	TRBV30	TRBJ1-2	CAWAPGLDRSYTF	TGTGCCTGGGCCCCGGGACTTGATCGTTCCTACACCTTC
NA	TRBD2	TRBV11-2	TRBJ2-1	CASSPLAGLHLNEQFF	TGTGCCAGCAGCCCCTTAGCGGGATTACACCTTAATGAGCAGTTCTTC
NA	NA	TRBV5-1	TRBJ2-1	CASSLEGGSYNEQFF	TGCGCCAGCAGCTTGGAAGGGGGCTCCTACAATGAGCAGTTCTTC
NA	TRBD2	TRBV7-2	TRBJ2-5	CASSAPLLAVSQETQYF	TGTGCCAGCAGCGCCCCTCTACTAGCGGTTAGCCAAGAGACCCAGTACTTC
NA	NA	TRBV6-5	TRBJ1-2	CATLDFYGYTF	TGTGCCACTCTCGACTTTTATGGCTACACCTTC
NA	NA	TRBV11-2	TRBJ1-3	CASSLPRTLLSGNTIYF	TGTGCCAGCAGCCTCCCCAGGACCCTGCTCTCCGGAAACACCATATATTTT
NA	TRBD2	TRBV29-1	TRBJ2-2	CSVQRENTGELFF	TGCAGCGTACAGCGGGAGAACACCGGGGAGCTGTTTTTT
NA	NA	TRBV5-1	TRBJ1-1	CASSSDGMNTEAFF	TGCGCCAGCAGCTCGGATGGGATGAACACTGAAGCTTTCTTT
NA	NA	TRBV4-1	TRBJ1-1	CASSQAGGSQGTEAFF	TGCGCCAGCAGCCAAGCGGGCGGGAGCCAGGGCACTGAAGCTTTCTTT
many	NA	TRBV4-3	TRBJ1-1	CASSLEIGAGAEAFF	TGCGCCAGCAGCCTTGAGATCGGGGCAGGCGCTGAAGCTTTCTTT
NA	NA	TRBV5-6	TRBJ2-1	CASSLAHRTDYNEQFF	TGTGCCAGCAGCTTGGCCCACCGAACAGACTACAATGAGCAGTTCTTC
NA	TRBD1	TRBV7-2	TRBJ1-5	CASSLGDRVSNQPQHF	TGTGCCAGCAGCTTAGGGGACAGGGTAAGCAATCAGCCCCAGCATTTT
NA	NA	TRBV19	TRBJ2-1	CASSISSYLGNEQFF	TGTGCCAGTAGTATATCATCGTACCTGGGAAATGAGCAGTTCTTC
NA	TRBD2	TRBV5-1	TRBJ2-3	CASSFSGSGTDTQYF	TGCGCCAGCAGCTTCAGCGGGAGTGGGACAGATACGCAGTATTTT
NA	TRBD1	TRBV18	TRBJ1-1	CASSPTGGAGLFGAFF	TGTGCCAGCTCACCGACAGGGGGCGCGGGTCTATTCGGAGCTTTCTTT
NA	TRBD1	TRBV28	TRBJ1-1	CASSSHHRENRGRTEAFF	TGTGCCAGCAGTTCTCACCACCGAGAAAACAGGGGTCGCACTGAAGCTTTCTTT
NA	NA	TRBV13	TRBJ2-2	CASSKPPPGELFF	TGTGCCAGCAGCAAACCCCCCCCCGGGGAGCTGTTTTTT
NA	NA	TRBV28	TRBJ1-5	CASSFGNQPQHF	TGTGCCAGCAGTTTCGGAAATCAGCCCCAGCATTTT
NA	NA	TRBV30	TRBJ2-7	CAWSAFPGGSRDEQYF	TGTGCCTGGAGTGCCTTCCCCGGGGGCTCGCGGGACGAGCAGTACTTC
NA	TRBD1	TRBV29-1	TRBJ2-3	CSVAKSQGTHTDTQYF	TGCAGCGTTGCCAAATCACAGGGGACCCACACAGATACGCAGTATTTT
NA	NA	TRBV4-1	TRBJ1-1	CASSRPGGLDTEAFF	TGCGCCAGCAGCCGACCTGGAGGGCTCGACACTGAAGCTTTCTTT
NA	NA	TRBV10-2	TRBJ1-2	CASSESIGAGGYTF	TGCGCCAGCAGTGAGTCTATAGGGGCAGGAGGCTACACCTTC
NA	NA	TRBV4-2	TRBJ2-7	CASSQEADSSSEQYF	TGTGCCAGCAGCCAAGAAGCGGACTCCTCTAGTGAGCAGTACTTC
NA	NA	TRBV11-2	TRBJ1-5	CASSMSYSGSNQPQHF	TGTGCCAGCAGCATGAGCTATAGTGGCAGCAATCAGCCCCAGCATTTT
NA	TRBD1	TRBV19	TRBJ1-1	CASSTGRGQTGEPEAFF	TGTGCCAGTAGTACAGGAAGGGGACAGACAGGGGAACCTGAAGCTTTCTTT
NA	TRBD1	TRBV28	TRBJ1-5	CASSLDNRGSQPQHF	TGTGCCAGCAGTTTGGACAACAGGGGCTCGCAGCCCCAGCATTTT
NA	TRBD1	TRBV9	TRBJ2-3	CASSLLSTGGAPDTQYF	TGTGCCAGCAGCCTACTTTCAACAGGGGGTGCGCCAGATACGCAGTATTTT
NA	TRBD1	TRBV7-2	TRBJ1-3	CASSPTGVGNTIYF	TGTGCCAGCAGCCCGACAGGGGTCGGAAACACCATATATTTT
NA	TRBD1	TRBV12-5	TRBJ1-3	CASGPPGTGLGNTIYF	TGTGCTAGTGGTCCCCCCGGGACAGGGCTTGGAAACACCATATATTTT
NA	TRBD2	TRBV10-3	TRBJ2-1	CAISEGTNSYNEQFF	TGTGCCATCAGTGAGGGGACTAACTCCTACAATGAGCAGTTCTTC